Only one count was recorded for the clone carrying this TCR beta chain. This record comes from a study of blood T cell repertoires in COVID-19. Study background: Samples of COVID-19 (acute and convalescent) were obtained from the United States, Italy and Spain.

Profiling relied on immunoSEQ multiplex PCR, and the TCRdb table lists in-frame clones only, not all of them. The profile covers roughly 150,000 clones, with approximately 90% appearing a single time and roughly 3.2% taken by the ten largest. This TCR derives from a woman aged 55-69 years with active COVID-19. The sequenced material came from peripheral blood.

The CDR3 DNA is TGTGCCAGCAGTACCGGGAGCCCGGGGGAGCAGTACTTC. Protein sequence: CASSTGSPGEQYF. The V call is TRBV28, the J call TRBJ2-7; maybe TRBD2 (6 bases). Trimming pared 5 bases from V and 7 bases from J, leaving 15 bases between. From germline, CDR1 is MDHEN and CDR2 SYDVKM. The length of the CDR3 is 13 residues.